Only a few counts were recorded for the clone carrying this T cell receptor beta chain. At one of its ends the junction is not consistent with the germline gene, which may arise from a read error. This CDR3 is built from 17 residues. It was RNA transcripts that yielded the amplified TCR beta CDR3 regions. TCR CDR3 underwent first-round RT-PCR with the HTBI primer set. Via MiXCR, TCRdb re-called the multiplex PCR reads, giving one row per CDR3 protein. The table has hundreds of thousands of distinct CDR3 sequences, approximately 16% seen once; the top ten hold around two fifths. With a duration under 2 months, the hyperthyroidism was newly diagnosed in patients aged 18 to 65. This sample is drawn from a study of T cells in Graves' hyperthyroidism and ophthalmopathy.

The chain employs TRBV12-3 or TRBV12-4 and TRBJ2-2, with 11 bases aligning to TRBD2. The receptor comes from a man aged 35 to 55 with Graves' hyperthyroidism. The sequenced sample consisted of blood. CDR3 sequence: CASSIAGGPFDTGELFF. The CDR3 DNA is TGTGCCAGCAGTATAGCGGGGGGGCCTTTTGACACCGGGGAGCTGTTTTTT.